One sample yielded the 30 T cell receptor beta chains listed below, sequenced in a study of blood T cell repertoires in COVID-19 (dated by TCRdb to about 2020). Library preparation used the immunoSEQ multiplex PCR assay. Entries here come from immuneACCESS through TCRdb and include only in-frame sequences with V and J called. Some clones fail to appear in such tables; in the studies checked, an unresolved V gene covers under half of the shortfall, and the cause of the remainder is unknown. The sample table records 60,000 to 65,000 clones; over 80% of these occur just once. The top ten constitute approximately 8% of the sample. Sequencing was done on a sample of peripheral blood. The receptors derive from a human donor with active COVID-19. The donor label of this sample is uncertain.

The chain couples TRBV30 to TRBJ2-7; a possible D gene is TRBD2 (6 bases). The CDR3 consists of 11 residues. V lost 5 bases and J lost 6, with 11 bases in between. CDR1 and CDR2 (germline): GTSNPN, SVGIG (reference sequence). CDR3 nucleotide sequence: TGTGCCTGGTTGAGGCGGGGCGAGCAGTACTTC. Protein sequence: CAWLRRGEQYF.

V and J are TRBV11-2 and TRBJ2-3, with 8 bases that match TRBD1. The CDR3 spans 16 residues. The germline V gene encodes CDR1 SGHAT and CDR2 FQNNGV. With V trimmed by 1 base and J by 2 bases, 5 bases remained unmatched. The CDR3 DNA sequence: TGTGCCAGCAGCTTAGGTGTCAGGGGGCCCACAGATACGCAGTATTTT. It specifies CASSLGVRGPTDTQYF. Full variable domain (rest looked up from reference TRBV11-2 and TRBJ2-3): EAGVAQSPRYKIIEKRQSVAFWCNPISGHATLYWYQQILGQGPKLLIQFQNNGVVDDSQLPKDRFSAERLKGVDSTLKIQPAKLEDSAVYLCASSLGVRGPTDTQYFGPGTRLTVL.

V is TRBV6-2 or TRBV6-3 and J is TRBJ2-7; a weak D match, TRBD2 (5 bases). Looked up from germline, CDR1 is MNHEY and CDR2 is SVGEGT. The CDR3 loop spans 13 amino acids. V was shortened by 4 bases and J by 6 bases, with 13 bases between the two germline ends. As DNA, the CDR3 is TGTGCCAGCAGTTCCGGGATGAGTGGCGAGCAGTACTTC. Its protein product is CASSSGMSGEQYF.

CDR3 in amino acids: CASSGTGGGTEAFF. The CDR3 DNA is TGCGCCAGCAGCGGGACAGGGGGCGGCACTGAAGCTTTCTTT. The V gene is TRBV5-1, the J gene TRBJ1-1; 12 positions agree with TRBD1. CDR3 length: 14 residues. Germline CDR1 SGHRS, CDR2 YFSETQ. V trimming: 4 bases; J trimming: 4 bases; junction bases outside the gene matches: 2.

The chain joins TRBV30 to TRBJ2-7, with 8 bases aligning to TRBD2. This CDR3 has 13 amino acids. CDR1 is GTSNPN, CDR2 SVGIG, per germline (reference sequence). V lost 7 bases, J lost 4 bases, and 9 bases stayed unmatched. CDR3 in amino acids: CAFGRGGRYEQYF. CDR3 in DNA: TGTGCCTTCGGGCGGGGCGGGAGGTACGAGCAGTACTTC.

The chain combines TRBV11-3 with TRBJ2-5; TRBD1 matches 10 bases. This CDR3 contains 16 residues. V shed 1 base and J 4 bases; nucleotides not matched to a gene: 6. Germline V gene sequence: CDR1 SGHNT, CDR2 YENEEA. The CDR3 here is CASSLGQGALGETQYF. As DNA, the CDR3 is TGTGCCAGCAGCTTAGGACAGGGGGCACTTGGAGAGACCCAGTACTTC.

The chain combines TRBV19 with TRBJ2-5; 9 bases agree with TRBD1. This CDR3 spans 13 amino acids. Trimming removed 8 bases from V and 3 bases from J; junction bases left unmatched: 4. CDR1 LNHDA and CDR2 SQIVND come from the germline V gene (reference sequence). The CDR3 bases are TGTGCCAGTTCCGGGACAGGGAAAGAGACCCAGTACTTC. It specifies CASSGTGKETQYF.

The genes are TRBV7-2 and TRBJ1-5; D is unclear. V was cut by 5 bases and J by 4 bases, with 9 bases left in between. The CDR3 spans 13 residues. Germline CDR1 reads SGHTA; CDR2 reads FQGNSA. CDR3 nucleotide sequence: TGTGCCAGCAGCCCCGAGAGTAATCAGCCCCAGCATTTT. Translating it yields CASSPESNQPQHF.

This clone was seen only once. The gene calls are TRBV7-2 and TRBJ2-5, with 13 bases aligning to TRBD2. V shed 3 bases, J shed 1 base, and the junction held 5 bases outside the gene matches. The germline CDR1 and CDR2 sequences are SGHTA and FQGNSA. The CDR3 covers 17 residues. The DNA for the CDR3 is TGTGCCAGCAGCTTTCGGACTAGCGGGGGCCTCCAAGAGACCCAGTACTTC. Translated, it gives CASSFRTSGGLQETQYF.

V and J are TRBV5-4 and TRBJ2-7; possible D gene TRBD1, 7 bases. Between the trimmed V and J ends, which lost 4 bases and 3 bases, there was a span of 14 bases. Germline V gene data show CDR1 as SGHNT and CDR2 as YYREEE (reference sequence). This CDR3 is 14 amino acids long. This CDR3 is CASSPGGQYYEQYF. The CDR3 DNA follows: TGTGCCAGCAGCCCCGGGGGACAGTACTACGAGCAGTACTTC.

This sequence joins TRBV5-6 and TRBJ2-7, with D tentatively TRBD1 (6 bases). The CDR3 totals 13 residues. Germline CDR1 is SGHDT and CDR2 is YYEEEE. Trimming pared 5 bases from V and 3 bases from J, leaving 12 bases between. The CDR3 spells CASSYGTFYEQYF. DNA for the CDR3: TGTGCCAGCAGTTACGGGACATTCTACGAGCAGTACTTC.

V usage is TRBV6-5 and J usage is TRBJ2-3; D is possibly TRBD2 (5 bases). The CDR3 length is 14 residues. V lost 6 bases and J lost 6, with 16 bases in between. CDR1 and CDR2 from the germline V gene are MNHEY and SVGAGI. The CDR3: CASRLVGRDDTQYF. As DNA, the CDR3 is TGTGCCAGCAGACTAGTAGGTAGGGATGATACGCAGTATTTT.

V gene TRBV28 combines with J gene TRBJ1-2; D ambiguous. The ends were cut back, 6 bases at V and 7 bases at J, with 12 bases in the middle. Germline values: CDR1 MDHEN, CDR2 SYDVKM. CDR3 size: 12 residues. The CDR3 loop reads CASSLSRVGYTF. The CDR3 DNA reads TGTGCCAGCAGCCTCTCCCGGGTTGGCTACACCTTC.

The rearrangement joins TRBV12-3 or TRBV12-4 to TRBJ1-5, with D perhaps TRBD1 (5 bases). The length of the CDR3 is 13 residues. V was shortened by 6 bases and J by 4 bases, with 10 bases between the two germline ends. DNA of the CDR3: TGTGCCAGCAGCCGAGACAGTAATCAGCCCCAGCATTTT. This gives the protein CASSRDSNQPQHF.

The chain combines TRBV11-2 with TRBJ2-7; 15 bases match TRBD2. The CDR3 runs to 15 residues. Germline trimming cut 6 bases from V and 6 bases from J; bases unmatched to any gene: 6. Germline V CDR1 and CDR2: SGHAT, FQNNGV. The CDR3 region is CASRPGLAGGPEQYF. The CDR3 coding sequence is TGTGCCAGCAGACCCGGACTAGCGGGGGGGCCCGAGCAGTACTTC.

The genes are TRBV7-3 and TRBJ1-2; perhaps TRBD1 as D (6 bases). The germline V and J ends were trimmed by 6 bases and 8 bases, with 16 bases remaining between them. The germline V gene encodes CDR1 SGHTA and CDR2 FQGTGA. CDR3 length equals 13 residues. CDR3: CASSPDRLGGYTF. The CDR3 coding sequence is TGTGCCAGCAGTCCCGACAGGTTGGGGGGCTACACCTTC.

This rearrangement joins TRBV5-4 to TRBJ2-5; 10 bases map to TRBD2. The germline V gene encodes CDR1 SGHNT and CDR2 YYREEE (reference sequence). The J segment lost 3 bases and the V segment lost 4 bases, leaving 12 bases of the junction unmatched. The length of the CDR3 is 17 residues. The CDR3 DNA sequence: TGTGCCAGCAGCCCCAACGTCGCAGCGGGAGGGAAAGAGACCCAGTACTTC. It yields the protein CASSPNVAAGGKETQYF.

The CDR3 DNA follows: TGTGCCAGCAGCCCGTTAATAGCGGGGGGGAGGACCGGGGAGCTGTTTTTT. Amino acid sequence: CASSPLIAGGRTGELFF. The chain joins TRBV5-6 to TRBJ2-2, with 11 positions matching TRBD2. The CDR3 is 17 residues long. CDR1 is SGHDT and CDR2 is YYEEEE in the germline V gene. After removal of 4 bases from V and 5 bases from J, the junction contained 10 bases not matched to a gene.

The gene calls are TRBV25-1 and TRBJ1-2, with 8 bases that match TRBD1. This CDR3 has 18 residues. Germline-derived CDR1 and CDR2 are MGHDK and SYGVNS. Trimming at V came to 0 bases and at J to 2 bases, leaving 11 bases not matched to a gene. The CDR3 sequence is CASSEYKGGTGGNYGYTF. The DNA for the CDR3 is TGTGCCAGCAGTGAATATAAGGGCGGAACAGGGGGGAACTATGGCTACACCTTC.

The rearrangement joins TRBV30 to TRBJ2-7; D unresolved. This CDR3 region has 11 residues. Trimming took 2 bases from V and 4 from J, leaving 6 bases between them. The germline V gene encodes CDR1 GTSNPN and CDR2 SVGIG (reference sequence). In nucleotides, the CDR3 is TGTGCCTGGAGTCCGGGTTACGAGCAGTACTTC. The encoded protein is CAWSPGYEQYF.

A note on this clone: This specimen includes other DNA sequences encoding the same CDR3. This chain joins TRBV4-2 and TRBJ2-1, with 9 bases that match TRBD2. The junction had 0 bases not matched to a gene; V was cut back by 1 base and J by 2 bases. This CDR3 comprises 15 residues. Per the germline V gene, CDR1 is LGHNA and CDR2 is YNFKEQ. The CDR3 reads CASSQGLAAYNEQFF. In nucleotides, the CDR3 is TGTGCCAGCAGCCAAGGACTAGCGGCCTACAATGAGCAGTTCTTC.

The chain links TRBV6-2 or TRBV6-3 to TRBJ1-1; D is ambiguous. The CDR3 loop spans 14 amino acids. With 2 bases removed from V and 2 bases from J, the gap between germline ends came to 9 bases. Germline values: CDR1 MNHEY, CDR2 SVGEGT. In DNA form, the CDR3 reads TGTGCCAGCAGTTACGGAGGACCTAACACTGAAGCTTTCTTT. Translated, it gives CASSYGGPNTEAFF.

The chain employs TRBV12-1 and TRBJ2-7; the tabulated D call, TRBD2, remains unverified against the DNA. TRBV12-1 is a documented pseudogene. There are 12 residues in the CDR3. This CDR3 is CASSPRVWEQYF. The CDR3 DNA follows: TGTGCCAGCAGCCCCCGGGTCTGGGAGCAGTACTTC.

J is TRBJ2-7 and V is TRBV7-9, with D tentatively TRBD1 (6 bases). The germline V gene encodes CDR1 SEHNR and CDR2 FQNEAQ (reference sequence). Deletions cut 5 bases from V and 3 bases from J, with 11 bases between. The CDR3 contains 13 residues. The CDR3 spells CASSRDTDYEQYF. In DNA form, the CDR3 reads TGTGCCAGCAGCCGGGACACAGACTACGAGCAGTACTTC.

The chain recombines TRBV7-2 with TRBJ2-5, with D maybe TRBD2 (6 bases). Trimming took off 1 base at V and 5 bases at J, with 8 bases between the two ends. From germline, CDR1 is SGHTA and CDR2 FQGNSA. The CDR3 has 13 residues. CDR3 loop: CASSLVGGETQYF. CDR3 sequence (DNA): TGTGCCAGCAGCTTAGTGGGGGGTGAGACCCAGTACTTC. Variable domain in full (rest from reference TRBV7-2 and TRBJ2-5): GAGVSQSPSNKVTEKGKDVELRCDPISGHTALYWYRQSLGQGLEFLIYFQGNSAPDKSGLPSDRFSAERTGGSVSTLTIQRTQQEDSAVYLCASSLVGGETQYFGPGTRLLVL.

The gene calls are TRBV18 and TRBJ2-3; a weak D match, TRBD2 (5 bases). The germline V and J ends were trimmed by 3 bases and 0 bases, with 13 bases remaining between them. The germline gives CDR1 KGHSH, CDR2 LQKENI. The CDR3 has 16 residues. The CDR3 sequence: CASSPLGRSSTDTQYF. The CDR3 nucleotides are TGTGCCAGCTCACCTTTGGGGAGATCTAGCACAGATACGCAGTATTTT.

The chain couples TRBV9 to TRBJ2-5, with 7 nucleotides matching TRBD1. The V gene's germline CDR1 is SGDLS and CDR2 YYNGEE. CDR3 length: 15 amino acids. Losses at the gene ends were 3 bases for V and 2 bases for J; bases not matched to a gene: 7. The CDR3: CASSAVGTVQETQYF. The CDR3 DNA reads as TGTGCCAGCAGCGCCGTTGGGACAGTACAAGAGACCCAGTACTTC.

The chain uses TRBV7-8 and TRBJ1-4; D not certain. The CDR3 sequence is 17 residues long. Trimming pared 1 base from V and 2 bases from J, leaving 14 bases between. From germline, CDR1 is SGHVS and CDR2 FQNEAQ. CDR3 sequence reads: CASSLEFVASTNEKLFF. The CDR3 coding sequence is TGTGCCAGCAGCTTAGAATTTGTAGCATCCACTAATGAAAAACTGTTTTTT.

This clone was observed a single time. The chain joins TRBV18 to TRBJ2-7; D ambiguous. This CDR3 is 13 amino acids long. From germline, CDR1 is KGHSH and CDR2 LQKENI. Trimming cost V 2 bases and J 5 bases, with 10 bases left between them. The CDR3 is CASSPERRNEQYF. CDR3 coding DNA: TGTGCCAGCTCACCAGAGAGGCGCAACGAGCAGTACTTC.

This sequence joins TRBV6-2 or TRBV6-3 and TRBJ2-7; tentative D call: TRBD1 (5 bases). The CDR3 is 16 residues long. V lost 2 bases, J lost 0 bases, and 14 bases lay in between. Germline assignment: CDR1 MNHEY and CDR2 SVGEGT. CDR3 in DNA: TGTGCCAGCAGTTACGGTCGGACACTTAGCTCCTACGAGCAGTACTTC. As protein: CASSYGRTLSSYEQYF.